The next 12 T cell receptor beta chains were all read from a single sample in a study. TCRdb re-called the RT-PCR reads through MiXCR, storing one row per CDR3 protein. Of almost 700,000 distinct CDR3 sequences listed, 12% to 15% are singletons. The sample was memory CD4+ T cells from blood. These TCRs come from a female donor in good health, serving as a healthy control.

This clonotype has just a few counts. The V and J genes are TRBV18 and TRBJ2-1; TRBD1 is a possible D gene (5 bases). CDR1 and CDR2 from the germline V gene are KGHSH and LQKENI. Trimming left V 4 bases short and J 8 bases short, with 9 bases between. The length of the CDR3 is 12 residues. CDR3 sequence reads: CASSLDRDEQFF. Written as DNA, the CDR3 is TGTGCCAGCTCACTCGACAGAGATGAGCAGTTCTTC.

The chain links TRBV9 to TRBJ2-1; D possibly corresponds to TRBD2 (5 bases). The CDR3 totals 15 residues. Trimming shortened V by 0 bases and J by 3 bases, and 10 bases separated the two germline ends. Germline values: CDR1 SGDLS, CDR2 YYNGEE. CDR3 nucleotides: TGTGCCAGCAGCGTAGCGATCGGGGACTACAATGAGCAGTTCTTC. Translation gives CASSVAIGDYNEQFF.

This rearrangement joins TRBV4-1 to TRBJ2-4, with D perhaps assigned TRBD1 or TRBD2 (6 bases each). V lost 1 base and J lost 7, with 20 bases in between. CDR1 is MGHRA and CDR2 is YSYEKL in the germline V gene. The CDR3 contains 17 residues. CDR3 protein: CASSQGFTRGRGNIQYF. Here the CDR3 DNA reads TGCGCCAGCAGCCAAGGATTCACCAGGGGACGGGGGAACATTCAGTACTTC.

This clonotype occurred a few times. CDR3 residues: CSARDSQRGFYEQYF. CDR3 coding DNA: TGCAGTGCTAGAGATAGTCAGCGTGGGTTCTACGAGCAGTACTTC. The V and J genes are TRBV20-1 and TRBJ2-7, with D unresolved. V was trimmed by 0 bases and J by 3 bases, leaving 15 bases between them. CDR3 length: 15 residues. CDR1 and CDR2 (germline): DFQATT, SNEGSKA (reference sequence).

For this clonotype: A junction boundary mismatches the germline segment, possibly from a read error. This sequence joins TRBV4-3 and TRBJ2-7; D is possibly TRBD2 (5 bases). The CDR3 extends over 12 amino acids. Germline lookup yields CDR1 LGHNA and CDR2 YSLEER. Here the CDR3 reads CASSQQTGELYF. CDR3 sequence (DNA): TGCGCCAGCAGCCAACAAACCGGGGAGCTGTACTTC.

Regarding this clonotype: This may be a read error, as it is one base from a much larger clone. DNA of the CDR3: TGTGCCAGCAGTTTAATTAGCTATGGCTACACCTTC. This sequence encodes CASSLISYGYTF. The chain employs TRBV28 and TRBJ1-2, with D hard to call. The CDR3 length is 12 residues. Trimming shortened V by 2 bases and J by 4 bases, and 5 bases separated the two germline ends. Per germline, CDR1 MDHEN and CDR2 SYDVKM.

This clonotype was picked up one time. The chain couples TRBV6-2 or TRBV6-3 to TRBJ2-1, with TRBD2 matching 8 bases. J was trimmed by 9 bases and V by 6 bases; bases with no gene match: 10. Germline CDR1 and CDR2: MNHEY and SVGEGT. The CDR3 sequence is 14 residues long. CDR3 coding DNA: TGTGCCAGCAGATCACCGGGACTAGTATTTGAGCAGTTCTTC. Its protein is CASRSPGLVFEQFF.

The J gene is TRBJ1-6, the V gene TRBV12-3 or TRBV12-4; possible D gene TRBD1, 5 bases. Trimming stripped 3 bases from V and 7 bases from J, with 13 bases between. This CDR3 is built from 15 residues. CDR3 loop: CASSLMGRGNSPLHF. The CDR3 DNA follows: TGTGCCAGCAGTTTGATGGGGCGCGGGAATTCACCCCTCCACTTT.

This clonotype occurred many times. The V call is TRBV4-3, the J call TRBJ1-6; D unclear. CDR3 length: 16 amino acids. Trimming shortened V by 1 base and J by 0 bases, and 7 bases separated the two germline ends. Germline CDR1 LGHNA, CDR2 YSLEER. The CDR3 DNA sequence: TGCGCCAGCAGCCAAGGAGGTAGCTCCTATAATTCACCCCTCCACTTT. Translating it yields CASSQGGSSYNSPLHF.

V is TRBV3-1 and J is TRBJ2-7; D is uncertain. V dropped 1 base and J dropped 5 bases, with 6 bases sitting between them. CDR1 and CDR2 from the germline V gene are LGHDT and YNNKEL (reference sequence). The CDR3 covers 12 residues. CDR3 in DNA: TGTGCCAGCAGCCAAGCCCCACACGAGCAGTACTTC. Translation: CASSQAPHEQYF.

The chain employs TRBV20-1 and TRBJ1-2; D gene ambiguous. Trimming removed 7 bases at V and 4 bases at J, with 16 bases between. CDR1 is DFQATT and CDR2 is SNEGSKA in the germline V gene (reference sequence). The CDR3 length is 13 residues. The DNA for the CDR3 is TGCAGTGACAGAGGGAGTTCGGGCTATGGCTACACCTTC. Translating it yields CSDRGSSGYGYTF.

This clonotype was recorded a few times. The V gene is TRBV4-2, the J gene TRBJ2-3, with D maybe TRBD2 (6 bases). The V gene's germline CDR1 is LGHNA and CDR2 YNFKEQ. The germline V and J ends were trimmed by 5 bases and 3 bases, with 12 bases remaining between them. This CDR3 has 14 amino acids. CDR3 nucleotides: TGTGCCAGCAGCAGGGAGGCGGGTACAGATACGCAGTATTTT. Residues: CASSREAGTDTQYF.